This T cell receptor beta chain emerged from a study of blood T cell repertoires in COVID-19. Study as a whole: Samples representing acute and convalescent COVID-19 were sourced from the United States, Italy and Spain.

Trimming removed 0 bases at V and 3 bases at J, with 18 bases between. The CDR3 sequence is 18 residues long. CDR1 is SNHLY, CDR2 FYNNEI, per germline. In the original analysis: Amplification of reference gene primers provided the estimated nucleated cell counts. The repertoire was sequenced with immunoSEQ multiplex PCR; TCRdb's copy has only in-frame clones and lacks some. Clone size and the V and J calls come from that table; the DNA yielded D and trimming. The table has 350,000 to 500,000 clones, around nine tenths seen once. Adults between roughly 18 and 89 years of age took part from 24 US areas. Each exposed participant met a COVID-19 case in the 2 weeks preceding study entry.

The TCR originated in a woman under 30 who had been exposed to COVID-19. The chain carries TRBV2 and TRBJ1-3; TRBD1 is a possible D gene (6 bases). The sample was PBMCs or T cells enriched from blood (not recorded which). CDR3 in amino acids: CASSEAPGGGALGNTIYF. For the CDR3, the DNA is TGTGCCAGCAGTGAAGCCCCAGGAGGGGGGGCACTTGGAAACACCATATATTTT.